This entry describes one TCR beta chain. This entry comes from a study of blood T cell repertoires in COVID-19. Study overall: The cDNA or gDNA used as material had been derived from T cells, B-cell-depleted T cells, or PBMCs.

Only in-frame clones appear in the TCRdb table, and some are missing; sequencing was by immunoSEQ multiplex PCR. The sample has about 180,000 clones, about 91% seen once. Source material: peripheral blood. The TCR originated in a woman aged 25-40 years with acute or convalescent COVID-19.

The CDR3 spells CASSVDRGHQPQHF. In DNA form, the CDR3 reads TGTGCCAGCAGCGTGGACAGGGGGCATCAGCCCCAGCATTTT. The gene calls are TRBV4-2 and TRBJ1-5, with 11 bases matching TRBD1. The germline V gene encodes CDR1 LGHNA and CDR2 YNFKEQ. Trimming took 5 bases from V and 5 from J; bases not matched to a gene: 2. The CDR3 is 14 residues long.